Listed below are T cell receptor beta chains from one sample, sequenced in a study of cytomegalovirus exposure and HLA in healthy donors. Profiling relied on immunoSEQ multiplex PCR, and the TCRdb table lists in-frame clones only, not all of them. Among 110,000 to 150,000 clones listed, roughly 86% were seen once. Sequencing was done on a sample of PBMCs. The receptors come from a woman under 40 in good health and CMV-seronegative. Both conserved end residues are part of each CDR3. The D gene is left open where the match is weak. Not all rows give a size; the values are once, few, many and, for expanded clones, a class.

CDR3aa,CDR3nt,abundance,d_gene,j_gene,v_gene
CASSPPSRVTEAFF,TGTGCCAGCTCACCACCATCCAGGGTCACTGAAGCTTTCTTT,.,.,TRBJ1-1,TRBV18
CASRGTGGTYGYTF,TGTGCCAGCAGGGGGACAGGGGGCACCTATGGCTACACCTTC,.,TRBD1,TRBJ1-2,TRBV28
CASSLRGTGRETQYF,TGTGCCAGCAGTTTACGGGGGACAGGGCGGGAGACCCAGTACTTC,.,TRBD1,TRBJ2-5,TRBV27
CASSEWRGATDTQYF,TGCGCCAGCAGTGAGTGGCGGGGGGCCACAGATACGCAGTATTTT,.,TRBD2,TRBJ2-3,TRBV10-2
CASSQLKGVVYGYTF,TGCGCCAGCAGCCAACTTAAGGGGGTAGTTTATGGCTACACCTTC,.,.,TRBJ1-2,TRBV4-1
CASGEEMNTEAFF,TGTGCCAGCGGCGAGGAGATGAACACTGAAGCTTTCTTT,.,.,TRBJ1-1,TRBV2
CASSEGQAEEKLFF,TGTGCCAGCAGTGAGGGACAGGCGGAGGAAAAACTGTTTTTT,.,TRBD1,TRBJ1-4,TRBV6-1
CSVEDGSFYGYTF,TGCAGCGTTGAAGATGGTAGTTTCTATGGCTACACCTTC,.,.,TRBJ1-2,TRBV29-1
CASRSSSGAGELFF,TGTGCCAGTAGGTCTTCTTCAGGGGCCGGGGAGCTGTTTTTT,once,.,TRBJ2-2,TRBV2
CASSLGGTSYEQYF,TGTGCCAGCAGCTTAGGCGGGACCAGCTACGAGCAGTACTTC,few,.,TRBJ2-7,TRBV7-9
CASSYGGITTNEKLFF,TGTGCCAGCAGTTACGGAGGAATTACAACTAATGAAAAACTGTTTTTT,.,.,TRBJ1-4,TRBV6-6
CASSGNPESEQYF,TGTGCCAGCAGCGGCAACCCAGAAAGCGAGCAGTATTTT,.,.,TRBJ2-3,TRBV9
CASSDRDRGTTDTQYF,TGTGCCAGCAGCGACCGGGACAGGGGAACCACAGATACGCAGTATTTT,.,TRBD1,TRBJ2-3,TRBV13
CASSKTAYLGYTF,TGTGCCAGCAGTAAGACAGCTTACCTTGGCTACACCTTC,.,.,TRBJ1-2,TRBV6-5
CASSYGDRTSYEQYF,TGTGCCAGCAGCTACGGTGACAGGACCTCCTACGAGCAGTACTTC,.,.,TRBJ2-7,TRBV5-6
CASSPPTGVGYGYTF,TGTGCCAGTAGTCCTCCGACAGGGGTCGGCTATGGCTACACCTTC,.,TRBD1,TRBJ1-2,TRBV19
CASSYSNSPNYGYTF,TGTGCCAGCAGTTACTCGAACAGTCCTAACTATGGCTACACCTTC,.,.,TRBJ1-2,TRBV6-5
CASSLQGQGYEQYF,TGTGCCAGCAGCCTGCAGGGACAGGGCTACGAGCAGTACTTC,.,TRBD1,TRBJ2-7,TRBV7-2
CATSRMQATNYGYTF,TGTGCCACCAGCAGGATGCAAGCAACCAACTATGGCTACACCTTC,.,.,TRBJ1-2,TRBV15
CASSIVRGGAKNIQYF,TGTGCCAGTAGTATCGTGCGGGGCGGGGCCAAAAACATTCAGTACTTC,.,.,TRBJ2-4,TRBV19
CASSLAPGQGSHEQYF,TGCGCCAGCAGCTTGGCCCCGGGACAGGGCTCCCACGAGCAGTACTTC,.,TRBD1,TRBJ2-7,TRBV5-1
CASSPERGTTDTQYF,TGCGCCAGCAGCCCGGAACGGGGAACCACAGATACGCAGTATTTT,.,.,TRBJ2-3,TRBV5-1
CAWSVSRDIQYF,TGTGCCTGGAGTGTAAGTCGGGACATTCAGTACTTC,.,.,TRBJ2-4,TRBV30
CASSVVGQMNTEAFF,TGTGCCAGCAGCGTAGTAGGACAGATGAACACTGAAGCTTTCTTT,.,.,TRBJ1-1,TRBV9
CASSVTDREQYF,TGTGCCAGCAGCGTGACAGATCGCGAGCAGTACTTC,once,.,TRBJ2-7,TRBV13
CASSEIPGGSYNSPLHF,TGTGCCAGCAGTGAAATCCCAGGGGGCTCCTATAATTCACCCCTCCACTTT,.,TRBD1,TRBJ1-6,TRBV27
CASTRDRGYGYTF,TGTGCCAGTACTCGGGACAGGGGCTATGGCTACACCTTC,.,TRBD1,TRBJ1-2,TRBV5-4
CASSRGQGNFGELFF,TGTGCCAGTAGTCGAGGCCAGGGAAATTTCGGGGAGCTGTTTTTT,.,.,TRBJ2-2,TRBV19
CASGSRTDTEAFF,TGCGCCAGTGGATCGCGGACAGACACTGAAGCTTTCTTT,.,.,TRBJ1-1,TRBV10-2
CASTPASGLYSEQYF,TGTGCCAGCACCCCGGCTAGCGGGTTATACTCCGAGCAGTACTTC,.,TRBD2,TRBJ2-7,TRBV6-5
CASSSDGTGVNEQYF,TGTGCCAGCAGCTCCGACGGGACAGGGGTTAACGAGCAGTACTTC,.,TRBD1,TRBJ2-7,TRBV13
CASSLSGQGIRGEQYF,TGTGCCAGCAGTTTATCGGGACAGGGGATACGGGGCGAGCAGTACTTC,few,TRBD1,TRBJ2-7,TRBV27
CASSQGSDNSPLHF,TGTGCCAGCAGCCAGGGGTCTGATAATTCACCCCTCCACTTT,.,.,TRBJ1-6,TRBV7-3
CASSLLVNTEAFF,TGTGCCAGCAGCTTATTAGTGAACACTGAAGCTTTCTTT,.,.,TRBJ1-1,TRBV11-3
CASKSRGEAGGELFF,TGTGCCAGCAAGTCTCGCGGGGAAGCTGGCGGGGAGCTGTTTTTT,.,.,TRBJ2-2,TRBV6-6
CASKGPGLYGYTF,TGTGCCAGCAAGGGGCCAGGGCTCTATGGCTACACCTTC,.,.,TRBJ1-2,TRBV28
CASSMEVYWDGYTF,TGTGCCAGTAGTATGGAGGTTTACTGGGATGGCTACACCTTC,.,.,TRBJ1-2,TRBV19
CASSIDLWTENIQYF,TGTGCCAGTAGTATAGATCTTTGGACAGAAAACATTCAGTACTTC,.,.,TRBJ2-4,TRBV19
CASSLKQGDYEQYF,TGTGCCAGCAGTTTGAAACAGGGAGACTACGAGCAGTACTTC,.,.,TRBJ2-7,TRBV27
CASSLAGPNQPQHF,TGTGCCAGCAGTCTCGCAGGGCCCAATCAGCCCCAGCATTTT,.,.,TRBJ1-5,TRBV27
CASSPPVQASSYNEQFF,TGTGCCAGCTCACCTCCGGTCCAGGCGAGCTCCTACAATGAGCAGTTCTTC,.,.,TRBJ2-1,TRBV18
CASNPTDHPGEKLFF,TGTGCCAGCAACCCTACGGACCACCCGGGGGAAAAACTGTTTTTT,.,.,TRBJ1-4,TRBV2
CASHGRGQSSYEQYF,TGCGCCAGCCATGGTCGTGGACAGTCTTCCTACGAGCAGTACTTC,.,.,TRBJ2-7,TRBV10-2
CASSLERGGDEQYF,TGTGCCAGCAGCTTGGAGAGGGGGGGGGACGAGCAGTACTTC,.,.,TRBJ2-7,TRBV5-4
CASSLIQGDQPQHF,TGCGCCAGCAGCCTAATACAGGGGGACCAGCCCCAGCATTTT,.,TRBD1,TRBJ1-5,TRBV4-1
CASNVQINYGYTF,TGTGCCAGCAACGTGCAGATTAACTATGGCTACACCTTC,.,.,TRBJ1-2,TRBV2